This T cell receptor beta chain was captured in a study of shared clonotypes between healthy human individuals. The CDR3 consists of 15 residues. CDR1 is SGHTA and CDR2 is FQGNSA in the germline V gene. The V and J ends lost 5 bases and 2 bases respectively, with 14 bases between them. The assay was immunoSEQ multiplex PCR, and TCRdb's table has in-frame clones only and misses some. The sample includes a few million clones, roughly 90% of them seen just once. This receptor was taken from a man younger than 30 in good health. Some clones in this sample may be carry-over from other donors' samples. Material: naive CD4+ T cells from PBMCs. The sample's subset: CD45RA+ positively selected. The chain employs TRBV7-2 and TRBJ2-3, with D possibly matching TRBD1 (6 bases). CDR3 residues: CASSRKQGVTDTQYF. CDR3 nucleotide sequence: TGTGCCAGCAGCCGCAAACAGGGAGTCACAGATACGCAGTATTTT. The whole variable domain, filled in from reference TRBV7-2 and TRBJ2-3, reads GAGVSQSPSNKVTEKGKDVELRCDPISGHTALYWYRQSLGQGLEFLIYFQGNSAPDKSGLPSDRFSAERTGGSVSTLTIQRTQQEDSAVYLCASSRKQGVTDTQYFGPGTRLTVL.